Reported below is one T cell receptor (beta chain). CDR3 length equals 15 residues. Looked up from germline, CDR1 is MNHEY and CDR2 is SMNVEV (reference sequence). The method was immunoSEQ multiplex PCR; TCRdb's version includes in-frame clones alone and lacks a portion of them. Among hundreds of thousands of clones, almost 97% were seen once, and the ten largest hold 0.06%. The data stem from a study of shared clonotypes between healthy human individuals. J is TRBJ2-5 and V is TRBV27, with 10 bases aligning to TRBD1. The J call may be faulty, since TRBJ2-7 better matches the DNA end. This TCR was sampled from a woman aged 25 to 39 in good health. Sequenced input: naive CD4+ T cells sorted from blood. Sample subset: CD45RA+ positively selected. The CDR3 DNA is TGTGCCAGCAGTTCCGCCGGGACAGGGGTCTACGAGCAGTACTTC. This codes for CASSSAGTGVYEQYF.